The next 7 T cell receptor beta chains were all read from a single sample in a study of beta chain features in type 1 diabetes. Study results and caveats: All four CD4+ subsets from Type 1 diabetes patients carried moderately but significantly shorter TCRB CDR3s.

As every portion of the isolated RNA was reverse transcribed, the sequencing read expressed TCRB transcripts. Using immunoSEQ multiplex PCR, the repertoire was profiled, and TCRdb retains in-frame clones only, with some absent. This sample has hundreds of thousands of clones, with about 14% found just once. These TCRs' antigens remain unknown. Sequenced input: naive CD4+ T cells from blood. Every receptor here comes from a man aged 18 to 29 with type 1 diabetes.

This chain links TRBV5-6 with TRBJ2-3, with 13 bases lining up with TRBD2. Trimming at V came to 10 bases and at J to 10 bases, leaving 9 bases not matched to a gene. This CDR3 has 13 amino acids. The germline V gene has CDR1 SGHDT and CDR2 YYEEEE. CDR3 coding DNA: TGTGCCTCTTCCGGGACTAGCGGGAAGGCGCAGTATTTT. Translated: CASSGTSGKAQYF.

The CDR3 nucleotides read TGTGCCAGCAGCTTTTTTGGAGGGTCCTATGGCTACACCTTC. This gives the protein CASSFFGGSYGYTF. This chain connects TRBV5-6 to TRBJ1-2; D is unresolved. Germline loops: CDR1 SGHDT, CDR2 YYEEEE. Trimming pared 2 bases from V and 4 bases from J, leaving 12 bases between. The length of the CDR3 is 14 residues.

V usage is TRBV7-6 and J usage is TRBJ2-1; no firm D call. The CDR3 length is 14 residues. Germline V CDR1 and CDR2: SGHVS, FNYEAQ. V lost 2 bases and J 8 bases, leaving 13 bases between the germline ends. The CDR3 nucleotides are TGTGCCAGCAGCTTACCTCGTGTAGCTGATGAGCAGTTCTTC. It translates to CASSLPRVADEQFF.

The table lists this clone with a few counts. V is TRBV7-9 and J is TRBJ2-7, with TRBD1 as a possible D gene (6 bases). The CDR3 spans 14 residues. V lost 0 bases and J 1 base, leaving 7 bases between the germline ends. In germline, CDR1 is SEHNR, CDR2 FQNEAQ (reference sequence). Here the CDR3 DNA reads TGTGCCAGCAGCTTAGCGACAGGTTCCTACGAGCAGTACTTC. Translating gives CASSLATGSYEQYF.

The rearrangement joins TRBV30 to TRBJ1-4; D unresolved. Germline V lookup: CDR1 GTSNPN, CDR2 SVGIG (reference sequence). V was shortened by 1 base and J by 5 bases, with 11 bases between the two germline ends. CDR3 length: 14 residues. As DNA, the CDR3 is TGTGCCTGGAGTGCCCATATGGCGAATGAAAAACTGTTTTTT. It is translated as CAWSAHMANEKLFF.

Of note for this clone: Relative to the germline gene, one junction end is altered; a read error may explain this. The chain has TRBV27 and TRBJ1-1; no clear D. CDR3 size: 8 residues. Germline assignment: CDR1 MNHEY and CDR2 SMNVEV (reference sequence). For the CDR3, the DNA is TGTGCCAGCATCCTTCAGATCTTT. It is translated as CASILQIF.

As regards this clone: In the same sample, other DNA sequences code for this CDR3. The chain combines TRBV29-1 with TRBJ1-2; unclear D gene. The CDR3 spans 13 residues. Trimming removed 2 bases from V and 0 bases from J, with 7 bases in between. The germline gives CDR1 SQVTM, CDR2 ANQGSEA. The CDR3 DNA sequence: TGCAGCGTTGAACCAGGAGCTAACTATGGCTACACCTTC. This sequence encodes CSVEPGANYGYTF. The whole variable domain, remainder taken from reference TRBV29-1 and TRBJ1-2, is SAVISQKPSRDICQRGTSLTIQCQVDSQVTMMFWYRQQPGQSLTLIATANQGSEATYESGFVIDKFPISRPNLTFSTLTVSNMSPEDSSIYLCSVEPGANYGYTFGSGTRLTVV.